The table lists the clone carrying this T cell receptor beta chain with many counts. The data belong to a study of T cells in Graves' hyperthyroidism and ophthalmopathy. Trimming took 4 bases from V and 8 from J; bases not matched to a gene: 8. Germline CDR1 reads SNHLY; CDR2 reads FYNNEI. This CDR3 has 15 residues. Researchers amplified the TCR beta CDR3 regions from RNA transcripts. During a first-round RT-PCR of the TCR CDR3, the HTBI primer set was used. TCRdb analysed the multiplex PCR reads with MiXCR anew, one entry per CDR3 protein. The sample carries around 350,000 distinct CDR3 sequences, 20% to 25% recorded once.

This rearrangement joins TRBV2 to TRBJ2-3, with TRBD1 matching 11 bases. The specimen sequenced was blood. This sequence originates from a man aged 45 to 65 with Graves' hyperthyroidism. The CDR3 is CASSALDRGPGTQYF. The DNA for the CDR3 is TGTGCCAGCAGTGCACTGGACAGGGGGCCCGGTACGCAGTATTTT.